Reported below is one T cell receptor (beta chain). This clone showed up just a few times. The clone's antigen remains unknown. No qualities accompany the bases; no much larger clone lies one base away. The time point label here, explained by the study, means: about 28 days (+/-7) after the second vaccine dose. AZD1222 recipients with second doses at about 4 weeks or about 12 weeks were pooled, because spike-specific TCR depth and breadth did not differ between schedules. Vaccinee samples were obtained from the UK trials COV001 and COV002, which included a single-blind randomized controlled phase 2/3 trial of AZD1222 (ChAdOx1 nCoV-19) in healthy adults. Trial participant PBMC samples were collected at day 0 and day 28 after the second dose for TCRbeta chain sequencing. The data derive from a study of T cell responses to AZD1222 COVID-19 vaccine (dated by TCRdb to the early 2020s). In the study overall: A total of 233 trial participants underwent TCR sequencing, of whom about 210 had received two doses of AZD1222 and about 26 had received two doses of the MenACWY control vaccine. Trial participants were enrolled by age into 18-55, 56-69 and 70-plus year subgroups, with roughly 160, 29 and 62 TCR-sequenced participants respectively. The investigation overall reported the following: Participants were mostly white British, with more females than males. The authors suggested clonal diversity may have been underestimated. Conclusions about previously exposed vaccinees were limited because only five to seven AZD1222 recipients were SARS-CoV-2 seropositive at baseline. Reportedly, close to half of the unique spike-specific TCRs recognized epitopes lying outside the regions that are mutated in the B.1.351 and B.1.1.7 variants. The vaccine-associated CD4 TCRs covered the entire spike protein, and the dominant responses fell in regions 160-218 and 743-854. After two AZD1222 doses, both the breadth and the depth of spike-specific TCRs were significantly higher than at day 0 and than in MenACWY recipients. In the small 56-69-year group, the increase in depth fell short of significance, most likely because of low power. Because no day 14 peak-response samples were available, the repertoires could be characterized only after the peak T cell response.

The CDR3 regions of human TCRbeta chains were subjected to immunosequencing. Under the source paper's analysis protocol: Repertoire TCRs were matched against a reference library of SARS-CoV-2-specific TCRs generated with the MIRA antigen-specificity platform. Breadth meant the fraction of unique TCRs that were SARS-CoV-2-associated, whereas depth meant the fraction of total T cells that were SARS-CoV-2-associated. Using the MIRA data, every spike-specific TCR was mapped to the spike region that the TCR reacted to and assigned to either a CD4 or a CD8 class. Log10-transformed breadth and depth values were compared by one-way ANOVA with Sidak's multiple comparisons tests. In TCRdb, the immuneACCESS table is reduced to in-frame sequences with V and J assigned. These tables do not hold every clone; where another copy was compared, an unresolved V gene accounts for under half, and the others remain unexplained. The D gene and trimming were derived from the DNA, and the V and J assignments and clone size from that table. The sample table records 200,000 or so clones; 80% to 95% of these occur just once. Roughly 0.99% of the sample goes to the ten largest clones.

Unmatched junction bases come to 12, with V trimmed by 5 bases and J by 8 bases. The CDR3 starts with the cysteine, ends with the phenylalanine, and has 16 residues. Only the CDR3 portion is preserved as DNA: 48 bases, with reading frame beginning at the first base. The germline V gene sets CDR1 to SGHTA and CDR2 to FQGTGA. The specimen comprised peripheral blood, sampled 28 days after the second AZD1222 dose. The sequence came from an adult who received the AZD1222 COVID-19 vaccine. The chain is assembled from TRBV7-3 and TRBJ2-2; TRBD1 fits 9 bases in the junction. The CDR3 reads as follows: CASSQQGARGAGELFF. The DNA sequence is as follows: TGTGCCAGCAGCCAACAGGGGGCGCGAGGAGCAGGGGAGCTGTTTTTT.